This T cell receptor beta chain was recovered during a study of CD8+ T cells in alopecia areata. Overall study results and limits: Besides other cells, scalp samples also yield sequences of resident alphabeta T cells from normal skin. In patients, TCRs were shared less clearly than in mice, and HLA may possibly be involved. Lesional scalp, notably in alopecia totalis/universalis, had clonality above that of normal scalp.

Sequencing relied on a cDNA template that was reverse transcribed from extracted RNA. Method: immunoSEQ multiplex PCR; TCRdb's copy keeps in-frame clones and lacks some. The table lists more than 95,000 clones, around 50% of them singletons. This CDR3 contains 15 residues. The germline V gene encodes CDR1 SNHLY and CDR2 FYNNEI. V shed 4 bases, J shed 2 bases, and the junction held 5 bases outside the gene matches. Isolation of CD4+ and CD8+ T cells from PBMCs was achieved by sorting. In the case of this clone: Its antigen is as yet unknown.

Specimen: CD4+ T cells sorted from blood. The source is a human donor in good health. This rearrangement joins TRBV2 to TRBJ2-3, with 8 positions matching TRBD2. This chain's CDR3 is CASSGSSGFTDTQYF. The DNA of the CDR3 is TGTGCCAGCAGTGGGTCTAGCGGGTTCACAGATACGCAGTATTTT.